Following are 14 T cell receptor beta chains from one sample sequenced in a study of blood T cell repertoires in COVID-19 (dated by TCRdb to 2020 to 2022). Library preparation used the immunoSEQ multiplex PCR assay. Drawn from immuneACCESS, this table holds only the in-frame rearrangements with V and J called that TCRdb kept. Clones are partly lost; checked studies trace under half to an unresolved V gene and leave the rest unexplained. The table for this sample lists 110,000 to 150,000 clones; about 86% of them were counted only once. In total, the top ten clones hold almost 8.5% of the sample. Sequenced: peripheral blood. The source of these receptors is a woman in her sixties with acute or convalescent COVID-19.

The V and J genes are TRBV10-3 and TRBJ2-3; D remains ambiguous. The CDR3 has 15 amino acids. Germline loops: CDR1 ENHRY, CDR2 SYGVKD. The V and J ends lost 4 bases and 4 bases respectively, with 15 bases between them. The CDR3 DNA is TGTGCCATCAGTGCCCATCCCTCTACCTCAGATACGCAGTATTTT. Its protein is CAISAHPSTSDTQYF.

This clone was seen once. The chain recombines TRBV19 with TRBJ2-3, with D possibly TRBD1 on 6 matching bases. CDR1 is LNHDA and CDR2 is SQIVND in the germline V gene (reference sequence). The CDR3 runs to 13 residues. V lost 7 bases to trimming and J lost 3 bases, with 11 bases between them. The DNA of the CDR3 is TGTGCCAGTATAAGGCAGGGGACAGATACGCAGTATTTT. Its protein is CASIRQGTDTQYF.

This clone was seen many times. This chain uses TRBV6-6 with TRBJ2-3; 13 nucleotides align to TRBD2. J lost 1 base, V lost 6 bases, and 4 bases had no gene match. This CDR3 has 16 amino acids. Germline V gives CDR1 MNHNY, CDR2 SVGAGI (reference sequence). The CDR3 sequence: CASSLLAGGGTDTQYF. CDR3 coding DNA: TGTGCCAGCAGCTTACTAGCGGGGGGGGGCACAGATACGCAGTATTTT.

This clone occurred once. The chain uses TRBV4-3 and TRBJ1-6; TRBD1 matches at 7 bases. The CDR3 covers 16 residues. V shed 3 bases and J 7 bases; nucleotides not matched to a gene: 9. Germline values: CDR1 LGHNA, CDR2 YSLEER. The CDR3 DNA sequence: TGCGCCAGCAGCCACACGCCCGGGACAGTAAATTCACCCCTCCACTTT. Translating it yields CASSHTPGTVNSPLHF.

The chain links TRBV24-1 to TRBJ1-5; perhaps TRBD1 as D (6 bases). With 5 bases removed from V and 1 base from J, the gap between germline ends came to 11 bases. The CDR3 runs to 15 residues. Germline V gene sequence: CDR1 KGHDR, CDR2 SFDVKD. CDR3 nucleotides: TGTGCCACCAGTGCCGGAGACAGGAGCAATCAGCCCCAGCATTTT. It codes for CATSAGDRSNQPQHF.

This clone was recorded once. The chain has TRBV11-3 and TRBJ2-5; TRBD1 aligns across 7 bases. The J segment lost 1 base and the V segment lost 5 bases, leaving 7 bases of the junction unmatched. This CDR3 has 15 residues. Germline V CDR1 and CDR2: SGHNT, YENEEA. This CDR3 reads CASSTRTGRQETQYF. The CDR3 bases are TGTGCCAGCAGCACGCGGACAGGCCGCCAAGAGACCCAGTACTTC.

This sequence joins TRBV4-1 and TRBJ1-2, with 7 bases fitting TRBD1. This CDR3 is built from 14 residues. V lost 5 bases to trimming and J lost 6 bases; unmatched junction nucleotides: 9. CDR1 MGHRA and CDR2 YSYEKL come from the germline V gene. The CDR3 is CASSASRGSNGYTF. The CDR3 DNA sequence: TGCGCCAGCAGCGCCTCCAGGGGGAGTAATGGCTACACCTTC.

The chain joins TRBV6-2 or TRBV6-3 to TRBJ2-2; 7 nucleotides match TRBD1. The CDR3 is 13 amino acids. With 5 bases clipped from V and 6 bases from J, the junction kept 3 bases outside the gene matches. In germline, CDR1 is MNHEY, CDR2 SVGEGT. The CDR3 coding sequence is TGTGCCAGCAGTAGACAGGGCCCCGGGGAGCTGTTTTTT. Residues: CASSRQGPGELFF.

The chain uses TRBV6-5 and TRBJ2-7; TRBD2 is a possible D gene (5 bases). CDR1 and CDR2 from the germline V gene are MNHEY and SVGAGI. There are 14 residues in the CDR3. Trimming took 8 bases from V and 5 from J, leaving 19 bases between them. CDR3 sequence reads: CASVLTGSTDEQYF. CDR3 nucleotide sequence: TGTGCCAGCGTGCTAACGGGGTCTACGGACGAGCAGTACTTC.

V is TRBV7-2 and J is TRBJ2-1, with 7 bases aligning to TRBD1. The V and J ends lost 0 bases and 1 base, in that order; junction bases with no gene match: 6. The CDR3 is 17 amino acids. Germline V gives CDR1 SGHTA, CDR2 FQGNSA. DNA of the CDR3: TGTGCCAGCAGCTTAGCGAACAGGGGTCGATCCTACAATGAGCAGTTCTTC. Residues: CASSLANRGRSYNEQFF.

This clone is a singleton in its sample. This rearrangement joins TRBV19 to TRBJ1-2; D remains unclear. This CDR3 is 13 amino acids long. Germline values: CDR1 LNHDA, CDR2 SQIVND (reference sequence). Trimming left V 7 bases short and J 5 bases short, with 14 bases between. The CDR3 sequence: CASTGAGRYGYTF. In DNA, the CDR3 is TGTGCCAGTACAGGCGCAGGCAGATATGGCTACACCTTC.

The V and J genes are TRBV2 and TRBJ1-1, with 7 bases aligning to TRBD1. V gave up 2 bases and J gave up 4 bases; unmatched junction bases: 4. Looked up from germline, CDR1 is SNHLY and CDR2 is FYNNEI. The CDR3 has 14 amino acids. CDR3 residues: CASSERGGFTEAFF. The DNA for the CDR3 is TGTGCCAGCAGTGAACGAGGGGGCTTCACTGAAGCTTTCTTT.

About this clone itself: The junction and the germline gene differ at one end; a read error may be behind it. The chain employs TRBV28 and TRBJ1-5, with D hard to call. CDR1 and CDR2 (germline): MDHEN, SYDVKM. The CDR3 covers 11 residues. This CDR3 is CASSRESRYYF. The DNA for the CDR3 is TGTGCCAGCAGCCGCGAATCTCGTTATTATTTT.

This clone occurred once. This chain joins TRBV6-6 and TRBJ1-4; 7 positions match TRBD1. The CDR3 has 13 residues. CDR1 is MNHNY and CDR2 is SVGAGI in the germline V gene (reference sequence). Germline trimming cut 9 bases from V and 6 bases from J; bases unmatched to any gene: 7. CDR3 amino acids: CASEGAVDEKLFF. The CDR3 nucleotides are TGTGCCAGTGAGGGGGCGGTAGATGAAAAACTGTTTTTT.